The source of this T cell receptor beta chain is a study of CD4 and CD8 cells across lung adenocarcinoma regions. From the PCR reads, TCRdb called clonotypes with MiXCR, one entry per CDR3 protein. The sample records about 25,000 distinct CDR3 sequences, about half being singletons. Germline loops: CDR1 SGHVS, CDR2 FNYEAQ. The CDR3 length is 17 residues. Trimming left V 6 bases short and J 4 bases short, with 22 bases between. This TCR came from a male donor with lung adenocarcinoma. The CD4 and CD8 labels of this study may be unreliable. The chain recombines TRBV7-6 with TRBJ2-1, with D tentatively TRBD1 (5 bases). Material for sequencing was CD8+ T cells from the center of a lung tumor. The CDR3 DNA sequence: TGTGCCAGCAGTTTATCTCTCAGGCAGGGTGTGTACAATGAGCAGTTCTTC. It translates to CASSLSLRQGVYNEQFF. The full variable domain, with the rest looked up from reference TRBV7-6 and TRBJ2-1, is GAGVSQSPRYKVTKRGQDVALRCDPISGHVSLYWYRQALGQGPEFLTYFNYEAQQDKSGLPNDRFSAERPEGSISTLTIQRTEQRDSAMYRCASSLSLRQGVYNEQFFGPGTRLTVL.